The 29 T cell receptor beta chains reported below all come from one sample, sequenced in a study of control samples from healthy donors and cancer patients. Clones were read by immunoSEQ multiplex PCR, and TCRdb kept only the in-frame ones, dropping some. The table records 150,000 to 200,000 clones, 90% to 95% of them present only once. Material: blood. The receptor source for this set is a woman aged 25 to 39 in good health.

This chain uses TRBV4-3 with TRBJ2-2; D possibly corresponds to TRBD1 (6 bases). This CDR3 contains 16 residues. Trimming cost V 0 bases and J 6 bases, with 14 bases left between them. Germline CDR1 LGHNA, CDR2 YSLEER. The CDR3: CASSQDVTGFPGELFF. CDR3 DNA: TGCGCCAGCAGCCAAGATGTAACAGGGTTCCCCGGGGAGCTGTTTTTT.

This chain connects TRBV5-1 to TRBJ2-3, with D unclear. Trimming removed 0 bases at V and 2 bases at J, with 10 bases between. CDR1 is SGHRS and CDR2 is YFSETQ in the germline V gene. The CDR3 is made up of 15 amino acids. The CDR3 DNA reads as TGCGCCAGCAGCTTGGATCGCCAGGCCACAGATACGCAGTATTTT. This codes for CASSLDRQATDTQYF.

The chain carries TRBV2 and TRBJ1-6; D is unresolved. Deletions cut 1 base from V and 1 base from J, with 11 bases between. The length of the CDR3 is 17 residues. CDR1 is SNHLY, CDR2 FYNNEI, per germline. The DNA for the CDR3 is TGTGCCAGCAGTGAAGTATGGGCGGGGTCCTATAATTCACCCCTCCACTTT. Translated: CASSEVWAGSYNSPLHF.

The rearrangement links TRBV24-1 to TRBJ2-2; 11 nucleotides align to TRBD2. The CDR3 runs to 17 residues. J was trimmed by 6 bases and V by 3 bases; bases with no gene match: 8. Per germline, CDR1 KGHDR and CDR2 SFDVKD. DNA of the CDR3: TGTGCCACCAGTGATCCAACTAGCGGGAGATTAGCCGGGGAGCTGTTTTTT. It encodes CATSDPTSGRLAGELFF.

J is TRBJ2-3 and V is TRBV14; D is possibly TRBD1 (5 bases). V lost 1 base, J lost 4 bases, and 15 bases lay in between. The CDR3 has 16 residues. Germline V gene sequence: CDR1 SGHDN, CDR2 FVKESK. The CDR3 DNA is TGTGCCAGCAGCCAAGTGAGTTTAGGGGTTGCAGATACGCAGTATTTT. As protein: CASSQVSLGVADTQYF.

This chain joins TRBV7-3 and TRBJ2-3, with 12 bases that match TRBD2. V shed 5 bases, J shed 4 bases, and the junction held 7 bases outside the gene matches. Germline V gene sequence: CDR1 SGHTA, CDR2 FQGTGA. The CDR3 is made up of 16 amino acids. CDR3 sequence: CASSVTSGSLSDTQYF. The CDR3 bases are TGTGCCAGCAGCGTGACTAGCGGGAGTTTGTCAGATACGCAGTATTTT.

The chain has TRBV14 and TRBJ2-7; D gene ambiguous. Trimming shortened V by 4 bases and J by 3 bases, and 7 bases separated the two germline ends. The CDR3 runs 12 residues. Germline values: CDR1 SGHDN, CDR2 FVKESK. The CDR3 here is CASSRGRYEQYF. In DNA, the CDR3 is TGTGCCAGCAGCCGAGGACGCTACGAGCAGTACTTC.

This clone was detected only once. CDR3 protein: CASSLTGKNSGNTIYF. The CDR3 coding sequence is TGTGCCAGCAGCCTCACCGGGAAAAACTCTGGAAACACCATATATTTT. The chain couples TRBV7-6 to TRBJ1-3; D remains unclear. The CDR3 loop spans 16 amino acids. With 5 bases removed from V and 0 bases from J, the gap between germline ends came to 14 bases. CDR1 and CDR2 from the germline V gene are SGHVS and FNYEAQ.

The chain carries TRBV6-2 or TRBV6-3 and TRBJ2-1; TRBD2 is a possible D gene (7 bases). Germline values: CDR1 MNHEY, CDR2 SVGEGT. V was cut by 5 bases and J by 7 bases, with 15 bases left in between. The CDR3 is made up of 14 amino acids. The CDR3 region has the DNA TGTGCCAGCAGTCGGGGGGCTAGCGCGAATGAGCAGTTCTTC. This sequence encodes CASSRGASANEQFF.

This chain's CDR3 is CASSQDGVIFSNTEAFF. CDR3 coding DNA: TGCGCCAGCAGCCAAGATGGCGTCATCTTCTCTAACACTGAAGCTTTCTTT. The V call is TRBV4-1, the J call TRBJ1-1; unclear D gene. Trimming removed 0 bases from V and 2 bases from J, with 16 bases in between. CDR1 MGHRA and CDR2 YSYEKL come from the germline V gene. This CDR3 contains 17 residues.

The gene calls are TRBV28 and TRBJ1-4, with D uncertain. CDR3 length: 14 amino acids. V shed 5 bases and J shed 7 bases, with 14 bases lying between them. Germline CDR1 and CDR2: MDHEN and SYDVKM. CDR3 nucleotide sequence: TGTGCCAGCAGTCCGCTGAGTACACCTGAAAAACTGTTTTTT. Protein sequence: CASSPLSTPEKLFF.

V usage is TRBV10-3 and J usage is TRBJ2-7; D unresolved. CDR1 ENHRY and CDR2 SYGVKD come from the germline V gene. This CDR3 is built from 12 residues. Between the trimmed V and J ends, which lost 10 bases and 1 base, there was a span of 11 bases. The CDR3 nucleotides are TGTGCCAGTGAGAGAACTTCCTACGAGCAGTACTTC. It translates to CASERTSYEQYF.

The chain recombines TRBV19 with TRBJ2-7, with 7 positions matching TRBD2. Losses at the gene ends were 3 bases for V and 5 bases for J; bases not matched to a gene: 10. The V gene's germline CDR1 is LNHDA and CDR2 SQIVND (reference sequence). The CDR3 spans 15 residues. CDR3 sequence (DNA): TGTGCCAGTAGTATTTTGGTCGCGGGAGTAGACGAGCAGTACTTC. Protein sequence: CASSILVAGVDEQYF.

The chain links TRBV30 to TRBJ2-1; D perhaps matches TRBD1 (8 bases). The V and J ends lost 2 bases and 5 bases respectively, with 13 bases between them. The CDR3 covers 14 residues. The germline gives CDR1 GTSNPN, CDR2 SVGIG (reference sequence). The CDR3 sequence: CAWSTGGVHNEQFF. CDR3 DNA sequence: TGTGCCTGGAGTACAGGGGGGGTACACAATGAGCAGTTCTTC.

Here the CDR3 DNA reads TGTGCCACCAGCAGAGACGGGACAGGGGGAGGGGAAAAACTGTTTTTT. This gives the protein CATSRDGTGGGEKLFF. This chain links TRBV15 with TRBJ1-4, with 11 nucleotides matching TRBD1. The CDR3 sequence is 16 residues long. Germline CDR1 LNHNV, CDR2 YYDKDF (reference sequence). The V gene end was trimmed by 0 bases and the J gene end by 8 bases; junction bases not matched to a gene: 5.

CDR3 DNA: TGTGCCAGCAGTCCGAGACATATTTTCCAGGAAAAACTGTTTTTT. It translates to CASSPRHIFQEKLFF. The J gene is TRBJ1-4, the V gene TRBV27; D is unresolved. CDR1 and CDR2 from the germline V gene are MNHEY and SMNVEV (reference sequence). This CDR3 has 15 amino acids. V lost 5 bases to trimming and J lost 8 bases, with 18 bases between them. Full variable domain (missing parts from reference TRBV27 and TRBJ1-4): EAQVTQNPRYLITVTGKKLTVTCSQNMNHEYMSWYRQDPGLGLRQIYYSMNVEVTDKGDVPEGYKVSRKEKRNFPLILESPSPNQTSLYFCASSPRHIFQEKLFFGSGTQLSVL.

This chain uses TRBV12-3 or TRBV12-4 with TRBJ1-3; D gene unclear. V lost 2 bases to trimming and J lost 7 bases, with 0 bases between them. The CDR3 is made up of 10 amino acids. CDR3 sequence reads: CASSLNTIYF. The CDR3 region has the DNA TGTGCCAGCAGTTTAAACACCATATATTTT.

The chain recombines TRBV29-1 with TRBJ2-7; 7 bases are a match to TRBD1. V gave up 4 bases and J gave up 4 bases; unmatched junction bases: 10. Germline CDR1 and CDR2: SQVTM and ANQGSEA. CDR3 size: 14 residues. In DNA form, the CDR3 reads TGCAGCGTTGCCGGATGGGGACAGCTATACGAGCAGTACTTC. It encodes CSVAGWGQLYEQYF.

The rearrangement uses TRBV6-1 and TRBJ1-5; tentative D call: TRBD1 (5 bases). V was trimmed by 3 bases and J by 7 bases, leaving 10 bases between them. Germline V CDR1 and CDR2: MNHNS, SASEGT. CDR3 length equals 13 residues. The CDR3 DNA reads as TGTGCCAGCAGTGACCCAGGGACCCAGCCCCAGCATTTT. This sequence encodes CASSDPGTQPQHF.

The V gene is TRBV7-8, the J gene TRBJ1-1; D uncertain. This CDR3 comprises 14 residues. CDR1 SGHVS and CDR2 FQNEAQ come from the germline V gene. V was trimmed by 1 base and J by 2 bases, leaving 8 bases between them. The CDR3 DNA reads TGTGCCAGCAGCTTAGGCAGACCCAACACTGAAGCTTTCTTT. This translates into CASSLGRPNTEAFF.

The chain employs TRBV12-2 and TRBJ1-6. TRBV12-2 is designated a pseudogene. The CDR3 covers 15 residues. Written as DNA, the CDR3 is TGTGCAAGTCGCTGGAAAGAACCACCAAATTCACCCCTCCACTTT. Its translation is CASRWKEPPNSPLHF.

This sequence joins TRBV30 and TRBJ2-2; 10 positions match TRBD2. Germline CDR1 and CDR2: GTSNPN and SVGIG (reference sequence). The CDR3 has 15 residues. V lost 3 bases and J lost 3; bases outside the gene matches: 4. In DNA form, the CDR3 reads TGTGCCTGGAGAGCGGGAGGGCGATACACCGGGGAGCTGTTTTTT. It yields the protein CAWRAGGRYTGELFF.

The chain links TRBV5-1 to TRBJ1-4; D perhaps matches TRBD1 (6 bases). V lost 4 bases and J 3 bases, leaving 16 bases between the germline ends. This CDR3 is built from 16 residues. Germline-derived CDR1 and CDR2 are SGHRS and YFSETQ. The CDR3 spells CASSPRDTGANEKLFF. The DNA of the CDR3 is TGCGCCAGCAGCCCCCGGGACACGGGGGCTAATGAAAAACTGTTTTTT.

The V call is TRBV2, the J call TRBJ1-4; D is ambiguous. V was trimmed by 7 bases and J by 3 bases, leaving 6 bases between them. Germline V CDR1 and CDR2: SNHLY, FYNNEI. This CDR3 is 12 amino acids long. The CDR3 region has the DNA TGTGCCAGCAAGTCCCCTAATGAAAAACTGTTTTTT. Protein: CASKSPNEKLFF.

The rearrangement joins TRBV5-4 to TRBJ1-1; possibly TRBD1 for D (6 bases). The CDR3 totals 14 residues. V lost 4 bases to trimming and J lost 3 bases, with 13 bases between them. The germline CDR1 and CDR2 sequences are SGHNT and YYREEE (reference sequence). Written as DNA, the CDR3 is TGTGCCAGCAGCGGGGGACCAGGGGACACTGAAGCTTTCTTT. It yields the protein CASSGGPGDTEAFF.

The chain recombines TRBV7-3 with TRBJ2-3; 7 nucleotides line up with TRBD2. With V trimmed by 2 bases and J by 2 bases, 4 bases remained unmatched. The CDR3 runs to 15 residues. The germline gives CDR1 SGHTA, CDR2 FQGTGA. CDR3 coding DNA: TGTGCCAGCAGCTTAGGGACTACCCACACAGATACGCAGTATTTT. This sequence encodes CASSLGTTHTDTQYF.

The chain has TRBV6-5 and TRBJ1-6; no clear D gene. The CDR3 has 16 amino acids. Trimming removed 0 bases from V and 5 bases from J, with 11 bases in between. From germline, CDR1 is MNHEY and CDR2 SVGAGI. The CDR3, as DNA: TGTGCCAGCAGTTACTCCGTCGGCAGCAATAATTCACCCCTCCACTTT. Translation: CASSYSVGSNNSPLHF.

Regarding this clone: Within the sample, other DNA sequences also encode this same CDR3. The J gene is TRBJ1-6, the V gene TRBV6-5, with 7 nucleotides matching TRBD1. The V gene's germline CDR1 is MNHEY and CDR2 SVGAGI. There are 13 residues in the CDR3. With V trimmed by 5 bases and J by 10 bases, 5 bases remained unmatched. This CDR3 is CASSQGGGSPLHF. The CDR3 nucleotides read TGTGCCAGCAGTCAGGGGGGAGGCTCACCCCTCCACTTT.

The V and J genes are TRBV9 and TRBJ1-4; tentative D call: TRBD1 (5 bases). CDR3 length: 15 amino acids. Germline CDR1 and CDR2: SGDLS and YYNGEE. The germline V and J ends were trimmed by 3 bases and 0 bases, with 9 bases remaining between them. The CDR3: CASSAGFSTNEKLFF. CDR3 in DNA: TGTGCCAGCAGCGCAGGGTTCTCAACTAATGAAAAACTGTTTTTT.